One and the same sample provided the 28 T cell receptor beta chains below, sequenced in a study of regulatory T cells in long-lasting Graves disease. Sequencing libraries for TCR beta were prepared with iRepertoire HTBI primers and Arm-PCR of CDR3 regions. MiXCR, applied by TCRdb to the multiplex PCR reads, yields one record per CDR3 protein. Here the sample spans about 440,000 distinct CDR3 sequences, more than 12% being singletons. The time point is: newly diagnosed GD, antithyroid drugs for less than 3 months. From RNA extracted from PBMCs, the TCR library was made. This sample also appeared in a second study, on T cells in Graves' hyperthyroidism and ophthalmopathy.

The input for sequencing was peripheral blood mononuclear cells (PBMCs), taken at new diagnosis, from a patient treated with antithyroid drugs. These receptors were taken from a woman younger than 45 with Graves disease.

There are many counts of this clonotype. The chain joins TRBV13 to TRBJ2-1; the match to TRBD2 covers 11 bases. The DNA matches TRBJ2-5 better at its end, which makes the J call doubtful. CDR3 length: 17 amino acids. CDR1 and CDR2 from the germline V gene are PRHDT and FYEKMQ (reference sequence). The CDR3 region is CASSLALAGGAGETQYF. The DNA for the CDR3 is TGTGCCAGCAGCTTAGCCCTAGCGGGAGGCGCGGGAGAGACCCAGTACTTC.

This clonotype was detected many times. The V and J genes are TRBV28 and TRBJ1-5, with 12 bases lining up with TRBD1. The V and J ends lost 2 bases and 7 bases, in that order; junction bases with no gene match: 6. The CDR3 runs 16 residues. Germline assignment: CDR1 MDHEN and CDR2 SYDVKM. This CDR3 reads CASSLGGQGAYQPQHF. The CDR3 bases are TGTGCCAGCAGTTTAGGGGGACAGGGGGCTTACCAGCCCCAGCATTTT. Supplemented by reference TRBV28 and TRBJ1-5, the full variable domain reads DVKVTQSSRYLVKRTGEKVFLECVQDMDHENMFWYRQDPGLGLRLIYFSYDVKMKEKGDIPEGYSVSREKKERFSLILESASTNQTSMYLCASSLGGQGAYQPQHFGDGTRLSIL.

Notes on this clonotype: A read error is possible here, since a much larger clone lies one base away. No conserved phenylalanine or tryptophan ends this CDR3, so it is likely a read error. The rearrangement joins TRBV29-1 to TRBJ1-1; D unclear. Germline V CDR1 and CDR2: SQVTM, ANQGSEA. V was pared by 4 bases and J by 6 bases, with 9 bases between. The CDR3 contains 11 residues. In DNA form, the CDR3 reads TGCAGCGTTGGGGGTACTGCTGAAGCTTTCTCT. Translated: CSVGGTAEAFS.

The chain couples TRBV5-1 to TRBJ1-2; possible D gene TRBD1, 5 bases. Per germline, CDR1 SGHRS and CDR2 YFSETQ. The CDR3 has 15 amino acids. V was cut by 0 bases and J by 1 base, with 10 bases left in between. DNA for the CDR3: TGCGCCAGCAGCTTGGGACGGACACATAACTATGGCTACACCTTC. The encoded protein is CASSLGRTHNYGYTF.

This clonotype was seen a few times. V gene TRBV6-1 combines with J gene TRBJ1-2; unclear D gene. V dropped 11 bases and J dropped 3 bases, with 13 bases sitting between them. CDR3 length: 12 amino acids. The germline CDR1 and CDR2 sequences are MNHNS and SASEGT. The CDR3 DNA reads as TGTGCCTCCAGAGGGCTTCACTATGGCTACACCTTC. Translation: CASRGLHYGYTF.

V usage is TRBV3-1 and J usage is TRBJ2-1; D is perhaps TRBD2 (5 bases). The CDR3 runs to 18 residues. CDR1 and CDR2 (germline): LGHDT, YNNKEL (reference sequence). V lost 0 bases, J lost 0 bases, and 15 bases lay in between. CDR3 DNA sequence: TGTGCCAGCAGCCAAGATTGGACTGGCGCTAGCTCCTACAATGAGCAGTTCTTC. Its translation is CASSQDWTGASSYNEQFF.

This clonotype was recorded at least ten times. This sequence joins TRBV3-1 and TRBJ2-2; unclear D gene. The V gene's germline CDR1 is LGHDT and CDR2 YNNKEL (reference sequence). CDR3 length equals 15 residues. Deletions cut 2 bases from V and 4 bases from J, with 11 bases between. The CDR3 here is CASSQWDFSTGELFF. CDR3 DNA: TGTGCCAGCAGCCAATGGGATTTTTCCACCGGGGAGCTGTTTTTT.

This clonotype was seen many times. V and J are TRBV29-1 and TRBJ2-3, with TRBD2 matching over 12 bases. Unmatched junction bases numbered 7, after V lost 6 bases and J lost 0 bases. Germline-derived CDR1 and CDR2 are SQVTM and ANQGSEA. This CDR3 contains 16 residues. CDR3 DNA: TGCAGCGTCCTCGGGCTAGCGGGAGGGAGCACAGATACGCAGTATTTT. It is translated as CSVLGLAGGSTDTQYF.

This chain links TRBV20-1 with TRBJ2-5, with 7 bases fitting TRBD1. J gave up 5 bases and V 2 bases, and 11 bases lay outside the gene matches. CDR3 size: 15 residues. Germline lookup yields CDR1 DFQATT and CDR2 SNEGSKA (reference sequence). This chain's CDR3 is CSARTDRERTETQYF. CDR3 nucleotide sequence: TGCAGTGCTAGAACAGACAGGGAGAGGACGGAGACCCAGTACTTC.

This clonotype was seen at least ten times. The chain employs TRBV5-6 and TRBJ1-4; no definite D call. V was cut by 3 bases and J by 2 bases, with 14 bases left in between. CDR3 length: 16 residues. Germline assignment: CDR1 SGHDT and CDR2 YYEEEE. The CDR3 protein is CASSSIHGITNEKLFF. Here the CDR3 DNA reads TGTGCCAGCAGCTCAATCCACGGGATCACTAATGAAAAACTGTTTTTT.

This clonotype was recorded many times. The chain employs TRBV28 and TRBJ1-5; D is unclear. The CDR3 consists of 20 residues. From germline, CDR1 is MDHEN and CDR2 SYDVKM. Trimming removed 4 bases from V and 0 bases from J, with 25 bases in between. CDR3 in amino acids: CASSCTHYGERAYSNQPQHF. In DNA, the CDR3 is TGTGCCAGCAGTTGTACACATTATGGGGAGAGGGCGTATAGCAATCAGCCCCAGCATTTT.

The chain has TRBV4-1 and TRBJ2-7; 9 bases map to TRBD2. Trimming took 3 bases from V and 0 from J; bases not matched to a gene: 12. Germline V lookup: CDR1 MGHRA, CDR2 YSYEKL. The CDR3 has 18 residues. The chain's CDR3 is CASSHPGAGTSHSYEQYF. CDR3 DNA: TGCGCCAGCAGCCACCCCGGGGCCGGGACTAGCCACTCCTACGAGCAGTACTTC.

The V and J genes are TRBV2 and TRBJ1-2; 8 positions match TRBD1. The germline gives CDR1 SNHLY, CDR2 FYNNEI. The V gene end was trimmed by 4 bases and the J gene end by 8 bases; junction bases not matched to a gene: 3. The CDR3 covers 12 residues. In DNA, the CDR3 is TGTGCCAGCAGTGGGGACAGGAGGGGCTACACCTTC. Its protein product is CASSGDRRGYTF.

This clonotype has only a few counts. J is TRBJ1-5 and V is TRBV28, with a possible D match to TRBD1 (6 bases). Germline V gene lookup returns CDR1 MDHEN and CDR2 SYDVKM. Trimming cost V 7 bases and J 3 bases, with 16 bases left between them. The length of the CDR3 is 15 residues. Here the CDR3 reads CASTSQGLVNQPQHF. For the CDR3, the DNA is TGTGCCAGCACCTCGCAGGGGCTAGTCAATCAGCCCCAGCATTTT. Full variable domain (remainder filled in from reference TRBV28 and TRBJ1-5): DVKVTQSSRYLVKRTGEKVFLECVQDMDHENMFWYRQDPGLGLRLIYFSYDVKMKEKGDIPEGYSVSREKKERFSLILESASTNQTSMYLCASTSQGLVNQPQHFGDGTRLSIL.

The J gene is TRBJ2-7, the V gene TRBV6-5; 9 bases are a match to TRBD2. The CDR3 runs to 15 residues. Trimming cost V 1 base and J 6 bases; bases outside gene matches: 7. From germline, CDR1 is MNHEY and CDR2 SVGAGI. The CDR3 DNA reads as TGTGCCAGCAGTTACTGGCGGGAGGGCCTATTCGAGCAGTACTTC. Translating it yields CASSYWREGLFEQYF.

This clonotype was observed a few times. V is TRBV24-1 and J is TRBJ2-1, with 9 bases fitting TRBD2. Germline CDR1 KGHDR, CDR2 SFDVKD. This CDR3 spans 16 amino acids. The junction had 8 bases not matched to a gene; V was cut back by 2 bases and J by 7 bases. Here the CDR3 DNA reads TGTGCCACCAGTGATTCTGCGGGAGGGCCGAAAAATGAGCAGTTCTTC. As protein: CATSDSAGGPKNEQFF.

This clonotype occurred many times. This sequence joins TRBV5-6 and TRBJ1-1; TRBD1 matches at 8 bases. V was pared by 4 bases and J by 1 base, with 6 bases of the junction left unmatched. This CDR3 spans 15 amino acids. Germline-derived CDR1 and CDR2 are SGHDT and YYEEEE. The CDR3 loop is CASSDGQGTNTEAFF. The DNA of the CDR3 is TGTGCCAGCAGCGACGGACAGGGAACGAACACTGAAGCTTTCTTT.

This clonotype has only a few counts. V and J are TRBV27 and TRBJ2-2, with TRBD2 identical over 7 bases. The V gene's germline CDR1 is MNHEY and CDR2 SMNVEV (reference sequence). CDR3 length equals 13 residues. V lost 3 bases and J lost 8; bases outside the gene matches: 3. This CDR3 is CASSLTAGGELFF. DNA of the CDR3: TGTGCCAGCAGTTTGACAGCGGGAGGGGAGCTGTTTTTT.

This clonotype showed up just a few times. The chain recombines TRBV10-3 with TRBJ2-3; 11 bases are shared with TRBD2. Germline values: CDR1 ENHRY, CDR2 SYGVKD. V lost 6 bases to trimming and J lost 7 bases; unmatched junction nucleotides: 9. CDR3 length: 15 residues. CDR3 in amino acids: CAISELAGVGHTQYF. The CDR3 DNA reads TGTGCCATCAGCGAACTAGCGGGAGTGGGTCATACGCAGTATTTT.

The rearrangement joins TRBV10-3 to TRBJ1-6, with TRBD1 identical over 7 bases. The CDR3 length is 13 residues. CDR1 is ENHRY, CDR2 SYGVKD, per germline. Trimming removed 6 bases from V and 12 bases from J; junction bases left unmatched: 8. The CDR3, as DNA: TGTGCCATCAGCCCGGGACAGTCGTTACCCCTCCACTTT. It encodes CAISPGQSLPLHF.

The rearrangement uses TRBV3-1 and TRBJ1-4; 7 bases fit TRBD1. Germline CDR1 is LGHDT and CDR2 is YNNKEL (reference sequence). V shed 2 bases and J 2 bases; nucleotides not matched to a gene: 8. The CDR3 extends over 17 amino acids. The CDR3 spells CASSQSARQGTNEKLFF. CDR3 nucleotide sequence: TGTGCCAGCAGCCAAAGCGCCAGACAGGGCACTAATGAAAAACTGTTTTTT. Full variable domain (remainder filled in from reference TRBV3-1 and TRBJ1-4): DTAVSQTPKYLVTQMGNDKSIKCEQNLGHDTMYWYKQDSKKFLKIMFSYNNKELIINETVPNRFSPKSPDKAHLNLHINSLELGDSAVYFCASSQSARQGTNEKLFFGSGTQLSVL.

This sequence joins TRBV4-1 and TRBJ2-3, with D perhaps matching TRBD2 (5 bases). Germline loops: CDR1 MGHRA, CDR2 YSYEKL. The CDR3 spans 15 residues. V dropped 2 bases and J dropped 4 bases, with 13 bases sitting between them. The CDR3 DNA follows: TGCGCCAGCAGCCAAATAGGCGGGCGCGCAGATACGCAGTATTTT. It codes for CASSQIGGRADTQYF.

This clonotype was seen many times. The CDR3 sequence: CASSLPPSSGNTEAFF. The CDR3 nucleotides read TGTGCCAGCAGCTTACCCCCGAGTAGCGGAAACACTGAAGCTTTCTTT. The chain joins TRBV7-2 to TRBJ1-1, with D unclear. CDR3 length equals 16 residues. Germline V CDR1 and CDR2: SGHTA, FQGNSA. The V end was cut by 2 bases, the J end by 2 bases, with 15 bases between.

This clonotype has ten or more counts. CDR3 protein: CATPWWGLNTEAFF. DNA of the CDR3: TGTGCCACCCCTTGGTGGGGGCTGAACACTGAAGCTTTCTTT. The chain recombines TRBV24-1 with TRBJ1-1; perhaps TRBD1 as D (6 bases). V gave up 9 bases and J gave up 0 bases, with 13 bases separating them. This CDR3 contains 14 residues. Germline V gene sequence: CDR1 KGHDR, CDR2 SFDVKD.

There are a few counts of this clonotype. V gene TRBV24-1 combines with J gene TRBJ2-3, with 8 bases fitting TRBD1. Germline V gene data show CDR1 as KGHDR and CDR2 as SFDVKD. J was trimmed by 3 bases and V by 4 bases; bases with no gene match: 8. The CDR3 covers 16 residues. The CDR3 reads CATSDPDRVGTDTQYF. CDR3 DNA sequence: TGTGCCACCAGTGACCCGGACAGGGTCGGGACAGATACGCAGTATTTT.

A few counts support this clonotype. The chain joins TRBV4-1 to TRBJ2-3, with D unclear. This CDR3 has 17 residues. The germline gives CDR1 MGHRA, CDR2 YSYEKL. Trimming took 1 base from V and 2 from J, leaving 16 bases between them. CDR3 sequence (DNA): TGCGCCAGCAGCCAAGGGGTGGCAGGCGCTTACACAGATACGCAGTATTTT. Translating gives CASSQGVAGAYTDTQYF.

In its sample, this clonotype was seen many times. The J gene is TRBJ1-1, the V gene TRBV3-1; possibly TRBD1 for D (6 bases). CDR3 length: 13 residues. From germline, CDR1 is LGHDT and CDR2 YNNKEL (reference sequence). Trimming shortened V by 5 bases and J by 6 bases, and 13 bases separated the two germline ends. The CDR3 DNA reads TGTGCCAGCAGCTACGGACAGTTCCCTGAAGCTTTCTTT. This translates into CASSYGQFPEAFF.

This clonotype appeared many times. CDR3 residues: CASSSYTGTASQETQYF. DNA for the CDR3: TGTGCCAGCAGTTCCTATACTGGGACAGCATCCCAAGAGACCCAGTACTTC. The rearrangement uses TRBV12-3 or TRBV12-4 and TRBJ2-1; 7 bases line up with TRBD1. Near its end, the DNA agrees better with TRBJ2-5, so the J call may be wrong. The CDR3 extends over 17 amino acids.